The 27 T cell receptor beta chains presented below share a single source sample, sequenced in a study of T cell responses to AZD1222 COVID-19 vaccine. Sequenced by immunoSEQ multiplex PCR; TCRdb stores in-frame clones only, minus some. The sample comprises 120,000 to 150,000 clones, roughly 88% of which are singletons, and 5% to 5.5% rests with the top ten. The specimen comprised peripheral blood, sampled 28 days after the second dose of the MenACWY control vaccine. Receptor source: an adult who received the MenACWY meningococcal vaccine as a control.

The chain uses TRBV19 and TRBJ1-1; D might be TRBD1 (5 bases). This CDR3 is 17 amino acids long. Trimming pared 3 bases from V and 3 bases from J, leaving 20 bases between. Per germline, CDR1 LNHDA and CDR2 SQIVND (reference sequence). CDR3 loop: CASSIGPGTAGHTEAFF. DNA for the CDR3: TGTGCCAGTAGTATCGGGCCGGGGACGGCGGGTCACACTGAAGCTTTCTTT.

The chain has TRBV18 and TRBJ1-1; 10 positions agree with TRBD1. Germline V lookup: CDR1 KGHSH, CDR2 LQKENI. This CDR3 contains 16 residues. J was trimmed by 1 base and V by 1 base; bases with no gene match: 3. Here the CDR3 reads CASSPRDRGQNTEAFF. Here the CDR3 DNA reads TGTGCCAGCTCACCACGGGACAGGGGACAGAACACTGAAGCTTTCTTT.

This chain connects TRBV28 to TRBJ2-5, with 8 bases lining up with TRBD1. J was trimmed by 5 bases and V by 6 bases; bases with no gene match: 5. Germline CDR1 reads MDHEN; CDR2 reads SYDVKM. The CDR3 covers 13 residues. This CDR3 reads CASRTGGRETQYF. In DNA, the CDR3 is TGTGCCAGCAGAACAGGGGGACGGGAGACCCAGTACTTC.

This chain connects TRBV30 to TRBJ2-2; D not resolved. V lost 1 base, J lost 7 bases, and 13 bases lay in between. Germline V gene data show CDR1 as GTSNPN and CDR2 as SVGIG (reference sequence). The CDR3 loop spans 14 amino acids. In DNA, the CDR3 is TGTGCCTGGAGTGGACACCTAGTCGGCGGGGAGCTGTTTTTT. Residues: CAWSGHLVGGELFF.

This clone occurred once. The chain has TRBV5-1 and TRBJ1-4; 9 positions match TRBD1. In germline, CDR1 is SGHRS, CDR2 YFSETQ. CDR3 size: 14 residues. Losses at the gene ends were 4 bases for V and 8 bases for J; bases not matched to a gene: 6. The CDR3 region is CASSPGQGDEKLFF. The DNA of the CDR3 is TGCGCCAGCAGCCCGGGACAGGGAGACGAAAAACTGTTTTTT. The full variable domain, its missing parts supplied by reference TRBV5-1 and TRBJ1-4, is KAGVTQTPRYLIKTRGQQVTLSCSPISGHRSVSWYQQTPGQGLQFLFEYFSETQRNKGNFPGRFSGRQFSNSRSEMNVSTLELGDSALYLCASSPGQGDEKLFFGSGTQLSVL.

The V call is TRBV2, the J call TRBJ2-2; no clear D. V lost 6 bases to trimming and J lost 4 bases, with 6 bases between them. Germline lookup yields CDR1 SNHLY and CDR2 FYNNEI. This CDR3 is built from 12 residues. This chain's CDR3 is CASSNSTGELFF. CDR3 DNA: TGTGCCAGCAGCAACAGCACCGGGGAGCTGTTTTTT.

V usage is TRBV7-2 and J usage is TRBJ2-3, with TRBD2 as a possible D gene (6 bases). This CDR3 comprises 14 residues. Trimming stripped 5 bases from V and 7 bases from J, with 16 bases between. Germline CDR1 SGHTA, CDR2 FQGNSA. The CDR3 sequence is CASSVLANGNTQYF. The CDR3 nucleotides read TGTGCCAGCAGCGTCCTAGCGAATGGAAATACGCAGTATTTT. Based on the CDR3 plus reference TRBV7-2 and TRBJ2-3, the full variable domain is GAGVSQSPSNKVTEKGKDVELRCDPISGHTALYWYRQSLGQGLEFLIYFQGNSAPDKSGLPSDRFSAERTGGSVSTLTIQRTQQEDSAVYLCASSVLANGNTQYFGPGTRLTVL.

The chain couples TRBV18 to TRBJ1-3, with D unresolved. This CDR3 has 15 amino acids. Trimming stripped 5 bases from V and 0 bases from J, with 11 bases between. CDR1 is KGHSH and CDR2 is LQKENI in the germline V gene. The CDR3 DNA follows: TGTGCCAGCTCATTAGACTGGGGCTCTGGAAACACCATATATTTT. It yields the protein CASSLDWGSGNTIYF.

V is TRBV19 and J is TRBJ1-5; no firm D call. The V end lost 6 bases, the J end lost 3 bases, and 6 bases lay between the germline ends. Germline-derived CDR1 and CDR2 are LNHDA and SQIVND (reference sequence). The CDR3 runs to 12 residues. In DNA, the CDR3 is TGTGCCAGTAGAGGTCTCAATCAGCCCCAGCATTTT. Its translation: CASRGLNQPQHF.

The rearrangement links TRBV23-1 to TRBJ1-2; D gene unclear. TRBV23-1 is labeled an ORF, and its function is uncertain. The CDR3 totals 13 residues. Trimming took off 7 bases at V and 4 bases at J, with 13 bases between the two ends. The CDR3 sequence is CASTWTVVYGYTF. CDR3 in DNA: TGCGCCAGCACTTGGACCGTAGTCTATGGCTACACCTTC.

The chain joins TRBV9 to TRBJ1-4; TRBD1 is a possible D gene (6 bases). The CDR3 is 14 residues long. Trimming took off 4 bases at V and 7 bases at J, with 14 bases between the two ends. Germline CDR1 and CDR2: SGDLS and YYNGEE. The CDR3 region has the DNA TGTGCCAGCAGCTTAGCCCCACAGGGTGAAAAACTGTTTTTT. Translation gives CASSLAPQGEKLFF.

J is TRBJ1-6 and V is TRBV18; TRBD1 aligns across 11 bases. Germline V gives CDR1 KGHSH, CDR2 LQKENI. The CDR3 covers 15 residues. J lost 13 bases, V lost 3 bases, and 8 bases had no gene match. Here the CDR3 reads CASSPLQGQGVPLHF. In nucleotides, the CDR3 is TGTGCCAGCTCACCGCTCCAGGGACAGGGGGTCCCCCTCCACTTT.

Comment on this clone: This is likely a read error, given that the CDR3 carries no conserved phenylalanine or tryptophan at its end. Because the CDR3's place on the DNA is in doubt, the DNA is left out and the CDR3 is given as listed by TCRdb. The chain joins TRBV10-1 to TRBJ1-6; TRBD1, as called in the table, went unchecked against the DNA. Both ends counted, the CDR3 spans 8 residues. Germline CDR1 is WNHNN and CDR2 is SYGVQD (reference sequence). This CDR3 is CARAPDSQ.

Here the CDR3 reads CASSQVRVNTEAFF. The CDR3 DNA reads as TGCGCCAGCAGCCAAGTTCGCGTGAACACTGAAGCTTTCTTT. The chain uses TRBV4-3 and TRBJ1-1; the D is unclear. The V and J ends lost 1 base and 0 bases respectively, with 6 bases between them. Per germline, CDR1 LGHNA and CDR2 YSLEER. The CDR3 is 14 amino acids.

The chain is built from TRBV30 and TRBJ2-1; D not certain. Per the germline V gene, CDR1 is GTSNPN and CDR2 is SVGIG (reference sequence). The CDR3 has 11 amino acids. The V gene lost 1 base and the J gene lost 8 bases, with 6 bases spanning the gap. As DNA, the CDR3 is TGTGCCTGGAGTGATACCGATGAGCAGTTCTTC. It codes for CAWSDTDEQFF.

The chain links TRBV28 to TRBJ2-1; D perhaps matches TRBD1 (6 bases). This CDR3 contains 15 residues. V was shortened by 4 bases and J by 4 bases, with 14 bases between the two germline ends. Germline V gene data show CDR1 as MDHEN and CDR2 as SYDVKM. The DNA of the CDR3 is TGTGCCAGCAGTTCGGCGGACAGAGATTACAATGAGCAGTTCTTC. Amino acid sequence: CASSSADRDYNEQFF. Based on the CDR3 plus reference TRBV28 and TRBJ2-1, the full variable domain is DVKVTQSSRYLVKRTGEKVFLECVQDMDHENMFWYRQDPGLGLRLIYFSYDVKMKEKGDIPEGYSVSREKKERFSLILESASTNQTSMYLCASSSADRDYNEQFFGPGTRLTVL.

The rearrangement links TRBV5-1 to TRBJ2-1; weak D call: TRBD1 (5 bases). The V end lost 5 bases, the J end lost 8 bases, and 17 bases lay between the germline ends. CDR3 length: 14 residues. Germline CDR1 SGHRS, CDR2 YFSETQ. The CDR3 is CASRFRQTPDEQFF. CDR3 nucleotide sequence: TGCGCCAGCAGGTTTAGACAGACCCCCGATGAGCAGTTCTTC.

In nucleotides, the CDR3 is TGTGCCAGCAGTGAGACGGTCGGGGGCTATGGCTACACCTTC. This translates into CASSETVGGYGYTF. J is TRBJ1-2 and V is TRBV6-4, with D tentatively TRBD1 (5 bases). The V end lost 3 bases, the J end lost 4 bases, and 12 bases lay between the germline ends. The CDR3 is 14 residues long. Germline assignment: CDR1 MRHNA and CDR2 SNTAGT.

The chain recombines TRBV5-4 with TRBJ2-6; D not resolved. Trimming cost V 4 bases and J 2 bases, with 10 bases left between them. In germline, CDR1 is SGHNT, CDR2 YYREEE (reference sequence). The CDR3 loop spans 15 amino acids. The CDR3 reads CASSVARAGANVLTF. CDR3 in DNA: TGTGCCAGCAGCGTCGCAAGAGCTGGGGCCAACGTCCTGACTTTC.

This chain links TRBV6-1 with TRBJ1-3; D unresolved. The CDR3 contains 13 residues. In germline, CDR1 is MNHNS, CDR2 SASEGT. Trimming stripped 1 base from V and 7 bases from J, with 8 bases between. The CDR3 region is CASSEVRANTIYF. In DNA form, the CDR3 reads TGTGCCAGCAGTGAAGTAAGGGCCAACACCATATATTTT.

The CDR3 is CASSLGNGETQYF. The DNA for the CDR3 is TGTGCCAGCAGCTTAGGTAACGGGGAGACCCAGTACTTC. The chain joins TRBV7-2 to TRBJ2-5; D is uncertain. V lost 1 base to trimming and J lost 5 bases, with 8 bases between them. The germline gives CDR1 SGHTA, CDR2 FQGNSA. The CDR3 runs 13 residues.

The chain recombines TRBV6-5 with TRBJ1-5; 7 nucleotides line up with TRBD1. Germline V gene data show CDR1 as MNHEY and CDR2 as SVGAGI. This CDR3 spans 14 amino acids. Trimming cost V 6 bases and J 6 bases; bases outside gene matches: 8. In DNA, the CDR3 is TGTGCCAGCAGCCCAACAGGGGAAAGTCAGCCCCAGCATTTT. It yields the protein CASSPTGESQPQHF.

This chain links TRBV6-5 with TRBJ1-5; D is uncertain. CDR1 is MNHEY and CDR2 is SVGAGI in the germline V gene. This CDR3 is built from 15 residues. The germline V and J ends were trimmed by 4 bases and 2 bases, with 12 bases remaining between them. CDR3 nucleotides: TGTGCCAGCAGTTCATGGGGTGGAGGCAATCAGCCCCAGCATTTT. This codes for CASSSWGGGNQPQHF.

This clone was recorded once. This chain uses TRBV28 with TRBJ1-3; D may be TRBD1 (6 bases). Germline V gene data show CDR1 as MDHEN and CDR2 as SYDVKM. With 1 base removed from V and 0 bases from J, the gap between germline ends came to 10 bases. This CDR3 has 16 amino acids. For the CDR3, the DNA is TGTGCCAGCAGTTTATATCCGGGGGCCTCTGGAAACACCATATATTTT. It is translated as CASSLYPGASGNTIYF.

The V call is TRBV7-2, the J call TRBJ2-2, with D uncertain. Trimming removed 5 bases from V and 8 bases from J, with 9 bases in between. The CDR3 length is 12 residues. Germline values: CDR1 SGHTA, CDR2 FQGNSA. CDR3 sequence reads: CASSQEWGELFF. The DNA of the CDR3 is TGTGCCAGCAGCCAAGAATGGGGGGAGCTGTTTTTT.

The chain recombines TRBV5-6 with TRBJ2-3; weak D call: TRBD1 (6 bases). CDR1 is SGHDT, CDR2 YYEEEE, per germline. This CDR3 has 13 residues. V lost 3 bases and J 6 bases, leaving 11 bases between the germline ends. CDR3 in amino acids: CASSWGTSDTQYF. CDR3 DNA sequence: TGTGCCAGCAGCTGGGGGACAAGTGATACGCAGTATTTT.

This clone occurred once. V gene TRBV3-1 (or the pseudogene TRBV3-2) combines with J gene TRBJ1-5; no definite D call. The germline gives CDR1 LGHDT, CDR2 YNNKEL (reference sequence). There are 14 residues in the CDR3. The germline V and J ends were trimmed by 1 base and 6 bases, with 10 bases remaining between them. The CDR3 DNA is TGTGCCAGCAGCCAAGCTCTCGGAGGTCAGCCCCAGCATTTT. This gives the protein CASSQALGGQPQHF.